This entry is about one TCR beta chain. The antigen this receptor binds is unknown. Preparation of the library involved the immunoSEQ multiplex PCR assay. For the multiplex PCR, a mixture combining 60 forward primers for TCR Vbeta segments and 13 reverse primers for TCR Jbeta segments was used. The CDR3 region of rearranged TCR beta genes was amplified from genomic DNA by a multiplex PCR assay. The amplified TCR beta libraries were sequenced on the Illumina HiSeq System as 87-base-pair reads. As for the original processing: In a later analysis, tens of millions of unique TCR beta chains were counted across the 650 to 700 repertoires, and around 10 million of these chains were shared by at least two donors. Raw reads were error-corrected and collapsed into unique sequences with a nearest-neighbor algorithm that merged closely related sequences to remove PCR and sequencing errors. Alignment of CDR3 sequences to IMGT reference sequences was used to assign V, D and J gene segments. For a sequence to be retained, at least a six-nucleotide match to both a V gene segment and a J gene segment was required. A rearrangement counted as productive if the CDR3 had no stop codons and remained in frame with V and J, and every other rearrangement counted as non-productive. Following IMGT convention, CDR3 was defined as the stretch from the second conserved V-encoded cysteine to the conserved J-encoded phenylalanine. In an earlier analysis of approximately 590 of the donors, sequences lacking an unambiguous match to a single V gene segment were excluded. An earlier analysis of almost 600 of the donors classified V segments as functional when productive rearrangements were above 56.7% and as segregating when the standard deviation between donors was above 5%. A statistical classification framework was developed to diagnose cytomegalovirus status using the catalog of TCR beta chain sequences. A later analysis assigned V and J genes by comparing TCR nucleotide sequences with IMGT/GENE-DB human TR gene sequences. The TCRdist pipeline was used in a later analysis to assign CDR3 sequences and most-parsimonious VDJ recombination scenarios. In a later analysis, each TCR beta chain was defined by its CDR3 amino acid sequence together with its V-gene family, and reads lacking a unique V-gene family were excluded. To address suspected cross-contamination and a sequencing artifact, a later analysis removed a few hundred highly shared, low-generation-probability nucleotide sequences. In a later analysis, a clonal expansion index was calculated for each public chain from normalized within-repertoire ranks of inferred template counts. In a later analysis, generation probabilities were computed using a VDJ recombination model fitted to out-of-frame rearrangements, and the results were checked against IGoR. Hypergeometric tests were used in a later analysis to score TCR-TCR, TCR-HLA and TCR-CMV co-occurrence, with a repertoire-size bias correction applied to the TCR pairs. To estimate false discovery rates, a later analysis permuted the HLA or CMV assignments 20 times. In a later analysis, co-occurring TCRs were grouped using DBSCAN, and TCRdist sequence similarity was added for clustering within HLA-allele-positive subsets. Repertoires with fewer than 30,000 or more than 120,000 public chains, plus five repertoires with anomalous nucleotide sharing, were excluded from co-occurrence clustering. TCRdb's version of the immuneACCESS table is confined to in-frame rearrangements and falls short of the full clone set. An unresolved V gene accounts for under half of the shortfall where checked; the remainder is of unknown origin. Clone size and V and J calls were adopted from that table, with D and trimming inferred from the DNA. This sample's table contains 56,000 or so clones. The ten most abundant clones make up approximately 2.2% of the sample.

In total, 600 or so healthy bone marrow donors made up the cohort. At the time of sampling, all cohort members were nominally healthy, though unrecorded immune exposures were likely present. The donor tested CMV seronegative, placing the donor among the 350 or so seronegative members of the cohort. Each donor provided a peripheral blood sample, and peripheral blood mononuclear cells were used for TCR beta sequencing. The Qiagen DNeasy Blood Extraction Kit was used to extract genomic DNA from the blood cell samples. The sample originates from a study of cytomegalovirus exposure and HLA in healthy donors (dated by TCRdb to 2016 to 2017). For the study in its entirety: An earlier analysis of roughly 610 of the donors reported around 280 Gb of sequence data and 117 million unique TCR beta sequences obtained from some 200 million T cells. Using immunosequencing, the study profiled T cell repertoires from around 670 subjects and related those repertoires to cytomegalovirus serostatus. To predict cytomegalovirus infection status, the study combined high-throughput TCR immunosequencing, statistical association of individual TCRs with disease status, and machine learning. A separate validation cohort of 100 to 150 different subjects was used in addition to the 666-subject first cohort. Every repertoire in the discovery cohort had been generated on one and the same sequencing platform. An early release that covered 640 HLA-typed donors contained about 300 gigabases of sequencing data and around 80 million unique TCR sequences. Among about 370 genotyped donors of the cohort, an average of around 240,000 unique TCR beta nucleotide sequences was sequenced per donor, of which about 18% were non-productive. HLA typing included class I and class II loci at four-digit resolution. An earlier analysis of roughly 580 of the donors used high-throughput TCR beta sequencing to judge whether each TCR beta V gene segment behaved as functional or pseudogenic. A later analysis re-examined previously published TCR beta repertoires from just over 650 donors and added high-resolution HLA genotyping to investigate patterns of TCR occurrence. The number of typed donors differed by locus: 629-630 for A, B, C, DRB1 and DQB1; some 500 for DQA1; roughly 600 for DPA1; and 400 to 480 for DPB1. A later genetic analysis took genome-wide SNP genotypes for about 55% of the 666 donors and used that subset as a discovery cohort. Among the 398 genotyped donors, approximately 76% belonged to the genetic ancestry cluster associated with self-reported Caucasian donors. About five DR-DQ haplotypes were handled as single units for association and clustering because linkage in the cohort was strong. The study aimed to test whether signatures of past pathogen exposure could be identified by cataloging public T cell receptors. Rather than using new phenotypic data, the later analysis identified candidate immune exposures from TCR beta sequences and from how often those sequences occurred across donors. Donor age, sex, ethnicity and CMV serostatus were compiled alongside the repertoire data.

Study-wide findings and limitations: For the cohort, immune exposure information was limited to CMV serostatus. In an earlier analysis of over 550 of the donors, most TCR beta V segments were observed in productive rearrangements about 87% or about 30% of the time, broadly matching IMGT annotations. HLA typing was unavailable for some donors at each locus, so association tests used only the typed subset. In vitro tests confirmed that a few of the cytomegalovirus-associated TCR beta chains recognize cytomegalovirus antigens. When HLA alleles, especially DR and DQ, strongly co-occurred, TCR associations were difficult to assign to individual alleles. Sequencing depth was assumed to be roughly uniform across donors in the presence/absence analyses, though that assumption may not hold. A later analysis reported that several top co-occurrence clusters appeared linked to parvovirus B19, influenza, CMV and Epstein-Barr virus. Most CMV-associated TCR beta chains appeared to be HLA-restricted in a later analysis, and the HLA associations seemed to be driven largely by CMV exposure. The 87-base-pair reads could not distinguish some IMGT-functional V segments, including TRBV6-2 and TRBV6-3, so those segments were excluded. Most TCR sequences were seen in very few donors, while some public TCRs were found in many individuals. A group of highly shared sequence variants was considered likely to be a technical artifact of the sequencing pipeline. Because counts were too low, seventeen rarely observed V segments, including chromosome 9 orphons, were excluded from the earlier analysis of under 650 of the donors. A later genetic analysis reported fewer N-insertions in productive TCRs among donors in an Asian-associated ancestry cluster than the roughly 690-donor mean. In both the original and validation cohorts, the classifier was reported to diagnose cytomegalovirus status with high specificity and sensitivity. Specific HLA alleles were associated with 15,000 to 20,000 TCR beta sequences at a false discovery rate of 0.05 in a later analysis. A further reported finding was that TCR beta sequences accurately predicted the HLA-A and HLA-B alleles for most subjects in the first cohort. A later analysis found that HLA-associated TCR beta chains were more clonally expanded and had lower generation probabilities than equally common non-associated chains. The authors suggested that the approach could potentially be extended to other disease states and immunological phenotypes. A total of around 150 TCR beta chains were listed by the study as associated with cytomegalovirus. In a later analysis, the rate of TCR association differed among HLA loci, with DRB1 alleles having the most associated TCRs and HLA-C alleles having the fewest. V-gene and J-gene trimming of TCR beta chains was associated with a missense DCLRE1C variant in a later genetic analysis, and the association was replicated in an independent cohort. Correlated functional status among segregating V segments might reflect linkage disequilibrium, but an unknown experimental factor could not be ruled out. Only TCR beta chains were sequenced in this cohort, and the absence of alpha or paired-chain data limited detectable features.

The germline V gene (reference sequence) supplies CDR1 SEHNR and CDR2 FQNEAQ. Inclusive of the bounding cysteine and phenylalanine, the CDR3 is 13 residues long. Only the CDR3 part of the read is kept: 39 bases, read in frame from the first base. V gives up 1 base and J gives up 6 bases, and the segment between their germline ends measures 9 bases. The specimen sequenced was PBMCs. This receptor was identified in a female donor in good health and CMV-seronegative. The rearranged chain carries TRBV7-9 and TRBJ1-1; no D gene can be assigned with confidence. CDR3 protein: CASSLEFGAEAFF. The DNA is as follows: TGTGCCAGCAGCTTAGAGTTCGGGGCTGAAGCTTTCTTT.